Listed below are T cell receptor beta chains from one sample, sequenced in a study of monozygotic twins with inflammatory bowel disease. Reprocessing the 5' RACE reads, TCRdb reports a single entry for every CDR3 protein and omits DNA. Recorded here are about 380,000 distinct CDR3 sequences; the top ten clones represent around 2.6%. Sequencing used blood. The receptors originated from a human donor with ulcerative colitis or Crohn's disease, or a healthy co-twin of an affected twin (not recorded which). Both conserved end residues are part of each CDR3.

CDR3 length: 13
J gene: TRBJ1-5
V gene: TRBV29-1
CDR3 protein: CSAGQGAGQPQHF

CDR3 length: 16
J gene: TRBJ2-1
V gene: TRBV20-1
CDR3 protein: CSARATGGLSFNEQFF

CDR3 length: 15
J gene: TRBJ1-5
V gene: TRBV19
CDR3 protein: CASSPWTDSNQPQHF

CDR3 length: 15
J gene: TRBJ2-7
V gene: TRBV5-1
CDR3 protein: CASSLSGGASYEQYF

CDR3 length: 13
J gene: TRBJ2-1
V gene: TRBV7-3
CDR3 protein: CASSLGARDEQFF

CDR3 length: 15
J gene: TRBJ2-3
V gene: TRBV2
CDR3 protein: CASSPGLGSTDTQYF

CDR3 length: 18
J gene: TRBJ1-4
V gene: TRBV11-2
CDR3 protein: CASSSRLLDRTTNEKLFF

CDR3 length: 16
J gene: TRBJ2-5
V gene: TRBV7-3
CDR3 protein: CASSLTSPSGGETQYF

CDR3 length: 14
J gene: TRBJ2-7
V gene: TRBV19
CDR3 protein: CASSPDRFPYEQYF

CDR3 length: 15
J gene: TRBJ1-4
V gene: TRBV5-6
CDR3 protein: CASSPVDIGHEKLFF

CDR3 length: 17
J gene: TRBJ2-1
V gene: TRBV2
CDR3 protein: CASSELAGFGSYNEQFF

CDR3 length: 12
J gene: TRBJ1-1
V gene: TRBV10-3
CDR3 protein: CAIGGQGIEAFF

CDR3 length: 14
J gene: TRBJ2-5
V gene: TRBV20-1
CDR3 protein: CSATRRGRQETQYF

CDR3 length: 14
J gene: TRBJ2-1
V gene: TRBV20-1
CDR3 protein: CSARSGTLSDEQFF

CDR3 length: 13
J gene: TRBJ1-5
V gene: TRBV9
CDR3 protein: CASSALGDQPQHF

CDR3 length: 14
J gene: TRBJ2-4
V gene: TRBV5-1
CDR3 protein: CASSENPAYTAQYF

CDR3 length: 17
J gene: TRBJ2-7
V gene: TRBV4-3
CDR3 protein: CASSQDWGRASSYEQYF

CDR3 length: 13
J gene: TRBJ1-5
V gene: TRBV30
CDR3 protein: CAWSTQGHQPQHF

CDR3 length: 13
J gene: TRBJ1-1
V gene: TRBV11-3
CDR3 protein: CATRNRGDTEAFF

CDR3 length: 15
J gene: TRBJ2-3
V gene: TRBV7-8
CDR3 protein: CASSLQGPPTDTQYF

CDR3 length: 16
J gene: TRBJ1-5
V gene: TRBV5-6
CDR3 protein: CASSLRGGGGNQPQHF

CDR3 length: 14
J gene: TRBJ2-3
V gene: TRBV30
CDR3 protein: CAWSVIRPTDTQYF

CDR3 length: 17
J gene: TRBJ1-2
V gene: TRBV9
CDR3 protein: CASSSSPPTGPGGGYTF

CDR3 length: 12
J gene: TRBJ2-7
V gene: TRBV11-2
CDR3 protein: CASSLVGHQQYF

CDR3 length: 17
J gene: TRBJ2-5
V gene: TRBV5-5
CDR3 protein: CASSLGSIPGLQETQYF

CDR3 length: 19
J gene: TRBJ2-1
V gene: TRBV6-2/TRBV6-3
CDR3 protein: CASSYEVSSGLKSYNEQFF

CDR3 length: 11
J gene: TRBJ1-1
V gene: TRBV29-1
CDR3 protein: CSVEGNTEAFF

CDR3 length: 18
J gene: TRBJ2-3
V gene: TRBV7-3
CDR3 protein: CASSLWARMGQSTDTQYF

CDR3 length: 14
J gene: TRBJ1-2
V gene: TRBV12-3/TRBV12-4
CDR3 protein: CASSLWPRNYGYTF

CDR3 length: 13
J gene: TRBJ1-1
V gene: TRBV7-3
CDR3 protein: CASRTSRDTEAFF

CDR3 length: 15
J gene: TRBJ2-5
V gene: TRBV12-3/TRBV12-4
CDR3 protein: CASSQHGTGEETQYF

CDR3 length: 19
J gene: TRBJ2-7
V gene: TRBV6-5
CDR3 protein: CASSYPRQGKGLAGFEQYF

CDR3 length: 14
J gene: TRBJ2-5
V gene: TRBV28
CDR3 protein: CASSLVQDQETQYF

CDR3 length: 14
J gene: TRBJ2-1
V gene: TRBV27
CDR3 protein: CASSYKGRYNEQFF

CDR3 length: 12
J gene: TRBJ1-2
V gene: TRBV20-1
CDR3 protein: CSAEAPDYGYTF

CDR3 length: 14
J gene: TRBJ2-7
V gene: TRBV20-1
CDR3 protein: CSAGGTAKAYEQYF

CDR3 length: 16
J gene: TRBJ2-7
V gene: TRBV6-5
CDR3 protein: CASSYFGGQGAKEQYF

CDR3 length: 16
J gene: TRBJ2-7
V gene: TRBV18
CDR3 protein: CASSPLGPKVSYEQYF

CDR3 length: 17
J gene: TRBJ2-7
V gene: TRBV5-1
CDR3 protein: CASSLAGTGVWSYEQYF

CDR3 length: 13
J gene: TRBJ2-7
V gene: TRBV29-1
CDR3 protein: CSVEGDTPGEQYF